This passage covers 6 T cell receptor beta chains from one sample sequenced in a study of cytomegalovirus exposure and HLA in healthy donors. Data came from immunoSEQ multiplex PCR; TCRdb stores just in-frame clones and leaves some out. Counted here are 130,000 to 150,000 clones, 88% occurring once; the ten biggest clones make up around 8%. The sequenced sample was PBMCs. These receptors were collected from a woman aged 18-30 years in good health and CMV-seropositive.

The count of this clone is one. This rearrangement joins TRBV6-1 to TRBJ2-4; tentative D call: TRBD1 (6 bases). V was cut by 4 bases and J by 1 base, with 14 bases left in between. CDR1 is MNHNS and CDR2 is SASEGT in the germline V gene. CDR3 size: 16 residues. DNA for the CDR3: TGTGCCAGCAGTGCTGGATCAGGGGTGGCCAAAAACATTCAGTACTTC. Protein sequence: CASSAGSGVAKNIQYF.

This clone was counted only a few times. A junction boundary mismatches the germline segment, possibly from a read error. The rearrangement joins TRBV7-7 to TRBJ2-3; D uncertain. The CDR3 loop spans 14 amino acids. The germline V gene encodes CDR1 SSHAT and CDR2 FNYEAQ (reference sequence). CDR3 loop: CASSLGRSSDTQYF. The CDR3 DNA follows: TGTGCTAGCAGCTTAGGACGGAGCTCAGATACGCAGTATTTT.

The V and J genes are TRBV6-4 and TRBJ2-3; 14 nucleotides align to TRBD2. CDR1 is MRHNA, CDR2 SNTAGT, per germline. The V segment lost 3 bases and the J segment 4 bases; nucleotides outside the gene matches: 0. The CDR3 consists of 15 residues. The CDR3 region has the DNA TGTGCCAGCAGTGAGACTAGCGGGGGGGCAGATACGCAGTATTTT. Translated, it gives CASSETSGGADTQYF.

This clone was detected only once. This chain uses TRBV19 with TRBJ1-5; 12 nucleotides match TRBD1. J lost 2 bases, V lost 6 bases, and 11 bases had no gene match. Per the germline V gene, CDR1 is LNHDA and CDR2 is SQIVND (reference sequence). The CDR3 sequence is 18 residues long. Here the CDR3 reads CASSPGPGQGAGNQPQHF. DNA of the CDR3: TGTGCCAGTAGCCCCGGGCCGGGACAGGGGGCTGGCAATCAGCCCCAGCATTTT.

The chain couples TRBV2 to TRBJ2-3; D remains ambiguous. The germline V gene encodes CDR1 SNHLY and CDR2 FYNNEI. Deletions cut 3 bases from V and 4 bases from J, with 5 bases between. The CDR3 extends over 12 amino acids. Written as DNA, the CDR3 is TGTGCCAGCAGTGAGGCTTCAGATACGCAGTATTTT. Protein: CASSEASDTQYF. The full variable domain, its missing parts supplied by reference TRBV2 and TRBJ2-3, is EPEVTQTPSHQVTQMGQEVILRCVPISNHLYFYWYRQILGQKVEFLVSFYNNEISEKSEIFDDQFSVERPDGSNFTLKIRSTKLEDSAMYFCASSEASDTQYFGPGTRLTVL.

The rearrangement joins TRBV5-4 to TRBJ2-7; TRBD1 agrees at 11 bases. This CDR3 region has 13 residues. The V gene end was trimmed by 5 bases and the J gene end by 5 bases; junction bases not matched to a gene: 3. The V gene's germline CDR1 is SGHNT and CDR2 YYREEE (reference sequence). DNA for the CDR3: TGTGCCAGCAGGGGGGACAGGGGGGACGAGCAGTACTTC. This codes for CASRGDRGDEQYF.